The clone carrying this T cell receptor beta chain was counted many times. The TCR library protocol was used to attach unique molecular identifiers. These identifiers were attached to individual cDNA molecules. TCRdb used MiXCR to reprocess the 5' RACE reads, holding one entry per CDR3 protein. Of 22,000 or so distinct CDR3 sequences listed, around 4.3% are singletons. CDR3 length equals 17 residues. V lost 0 bases to trimming and J lost 6 bases; unmatched junction nucleotides: 14. Per germline, CDR1 DFQATT and CDR2 SNEGSKA (reference sequence). The sample originates from a study of early T cells in non-severe SARS-CoV-2 infection. As for the study in general: Bulk RNA isolated from unsorted whole blood underwent sequencing; chains were not paired.

The origin of this receptor is an adult who was a healthcare worker with PCR-confirmed SARS-CoV-2 infection or an uninfected control (not recorded which). Input material: whole blood. The chain combines TRBV20-1 with TRBJ2-1; 7 bases match TRBD2. The CDR3 reads CSARDKWRTSSGNEQFF. The DNA of the CDR3 is TGCAGTGCTAGAGATAAGTGGCGGACTAGTTCTGGCAATGAGCAGTTCTTC.